The clone carrying this TCR beta chain was seen only a few times. Germline V CDR1 and CDR2: KGHSH, LQKENI. The CDR3 has 16 amino acids. V dropped 3 bases and J dropped 5; count of bases not matched to a gene: 9. The entry originates in a study of blood T cell repertoires in COVID-19. Study in general: T cells, B-cell-depleted T cells, or PBMCs provided the cDNA or gDNA that served as material.

Sequencing was performed with immunoSEQ multiplex PCR; in TCRdb, only in-frame clones are kept and a portion is missing. Of roughly 220,000 clones in the sample, 84% are singletons; the top ten hold around 6.5%. Participants spanned ages roughly 18 to 90 years and resided in fewer than 30 US areas. What the recovered Cohort 3 donors had was two negative PCRs, clearance, or symptom resolution. Material: PBMCs or T cells enriched from blood (not recorded which). The chain combines TRBV18 with TRBJ2-3, with 9 bases fitting TRBD2. This TCR was recovered from a woman aged 40 to 50 who had recovered from COVID-19. The CDR3 loop is CASSPSSAGGEDTQYF. CDR3 sequence (DNA): TGTGCCAGCTCACCCTCCTCGGCGGGAGGGGAAGATACGCAGTATTTT.